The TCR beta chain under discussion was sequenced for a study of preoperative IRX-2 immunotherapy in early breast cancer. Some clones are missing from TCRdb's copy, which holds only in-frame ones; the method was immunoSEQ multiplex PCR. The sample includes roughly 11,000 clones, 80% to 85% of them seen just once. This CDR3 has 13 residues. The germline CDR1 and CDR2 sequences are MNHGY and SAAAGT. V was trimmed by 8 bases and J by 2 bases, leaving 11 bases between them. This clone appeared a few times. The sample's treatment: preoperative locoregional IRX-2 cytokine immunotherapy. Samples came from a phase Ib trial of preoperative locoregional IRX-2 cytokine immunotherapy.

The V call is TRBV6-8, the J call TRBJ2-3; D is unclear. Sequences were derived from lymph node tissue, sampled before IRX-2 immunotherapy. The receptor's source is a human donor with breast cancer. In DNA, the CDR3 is TGTGCCAGCGCCCCTCGCTACACAGATACGCAGTATTTT. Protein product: CASAPRYTDTQYF.